Here is one T cell receptor beta chain with its context. Its antigen remains unidentified. This record comes from a study of chemoradiotherapy in HPV16-positive cancers. The V gene's germline CDR1 is SGHTA and CDR2 FQGNSA. This CDR3 contains 16 residues. V was shortened by 6 bases and J by 0 bases, with 17 bases between the two germline ends. TCRdb keeps only in-frame clones here, not all; method: immunoSEQ multiplex PCR. The sample has 25,000 to 35,000 clones, 75% to 90% seen once. The study, taken as a whole, reports: Candidate HPV-specific clones and E7-related TCR motifs grew in tumor during treatment.

The sample was blood, taken from a patient who underwent chemoradiotherapy. V is TRBV7-2 and J is TRBJ1-1; no definite D call. This clonotype was sampled from a human donor with HPV-associated anogenital cancer. CDR3 coding DNA: TGTGCCAGCAGTTCTATCCGGGGAAACATGAACACTGAAGCTTTCTTT. Translating gives CASSSIRGNMNTEAFF.